This T cell receptor beta chain was identified in a study of CD4 T cells in relation to SARS-CoV-2 and coronaviruses. CD4+ T cells from unexposed donors were obtained before the COVID-19 pandemic (2011-2018). The cells were cultured for around ten days before CD4+ T cells were isolated. On days 3 and 7, cultures got half fresh IL-2 medium. As for this clone: What it recognizes is unknown.

Data came from immunoSEQ multiplex PCR; TCRdb stores just in-frame clones and leaves some out. The table lists more than 25,000 clones, roughly 70% of them singletons. General observations from the study: SARS-CoV-2-driven expansion was significantly weaker in crossreactive than monoreactive clones. Crossreactivity was assessed only for spike protein, not other viral proteins.

This TCR was recovered from a human donor in good health. The sequenced sample consisted of CD4+ T cells from PBMCs, cultured in vitro.

This CDR3 is CASKGGRNSGNTIYF. CDR3 nucleotide sequence: TGTGCCAGCAAGGGGGGCCGAAACTCTGGAAACACCATATATTTT. V and J are TRBV2 and TRBJ1-3; D perhaps matches TRBD1 (6 bases). V lost 7 bases to trimming and J lost 0 bases, with 13 bases between them. Germline V gene data show CDR1 as SNHLY and CDR2 as FYNNEI. This CDR3 has 15 residues.